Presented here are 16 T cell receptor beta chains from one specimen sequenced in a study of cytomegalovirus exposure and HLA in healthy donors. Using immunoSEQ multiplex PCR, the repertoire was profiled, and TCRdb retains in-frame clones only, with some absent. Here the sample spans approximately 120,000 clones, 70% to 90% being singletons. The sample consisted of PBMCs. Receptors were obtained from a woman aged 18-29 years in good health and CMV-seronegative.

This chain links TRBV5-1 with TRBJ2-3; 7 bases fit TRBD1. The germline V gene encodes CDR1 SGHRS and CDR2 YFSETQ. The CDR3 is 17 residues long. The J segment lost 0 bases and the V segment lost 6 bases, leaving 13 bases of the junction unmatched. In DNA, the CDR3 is TGCGCCAGCAACCAAGGACAGGCAGGTCCTAGCACAGATACGCAGTATTTT. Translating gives CASNQGQAGPSTDTQYF.

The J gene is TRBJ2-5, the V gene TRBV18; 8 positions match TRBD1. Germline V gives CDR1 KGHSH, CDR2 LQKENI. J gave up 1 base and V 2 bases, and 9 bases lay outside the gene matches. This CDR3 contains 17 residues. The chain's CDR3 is CASSPGSGQGGQETQYF. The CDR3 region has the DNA TGTGCCAGCTCACCAGGATCCGGACAGGGAGGCCAAGAGACCCAGTACTTC.

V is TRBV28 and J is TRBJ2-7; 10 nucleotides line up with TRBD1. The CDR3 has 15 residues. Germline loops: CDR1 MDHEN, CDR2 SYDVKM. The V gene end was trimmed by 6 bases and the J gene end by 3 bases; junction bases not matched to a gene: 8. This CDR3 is CASRRPGQGLYEQYF. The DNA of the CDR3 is TGTGCCAGCAGGAGACCGGGACAGGGGCTCTACGAGCAGTACTTC.

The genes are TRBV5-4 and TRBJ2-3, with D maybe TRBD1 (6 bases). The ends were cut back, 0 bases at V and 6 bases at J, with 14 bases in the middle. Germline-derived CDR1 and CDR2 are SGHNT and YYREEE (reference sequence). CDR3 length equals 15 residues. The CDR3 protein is CASSLAGSGADTQYF. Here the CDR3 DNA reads TGTGCCAGCAGCTTGGCAGGTTCAGGGGCGGATACGCAGTATTTT.

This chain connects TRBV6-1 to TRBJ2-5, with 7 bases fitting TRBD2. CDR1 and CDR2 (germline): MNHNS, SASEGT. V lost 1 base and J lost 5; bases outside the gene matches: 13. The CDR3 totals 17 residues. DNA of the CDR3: TGTGCCAGCAGTGAAGAGGTTATCAGCGGGGCCGGTGAGACCCAGTACTTC. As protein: CASSEEVISGAGETQYF.

Written as DNA, the CDR3 is TGTGCCAGTCGATCGGGACTTAGCACAGATACGCAGTATTTT. Protein: CASRSGLSTDTQYF. V is TRBV19 and J is TRBJ2-3; D might be TRBD2 (6 bases). This CDR3 is built from 14 residues. The ends were cut back, 8 bases at V and 0 bases at J, with 12 bases in the middle. Germline V gives CDR1 LNHDA, CDR2 SQIVND (reference sequence).

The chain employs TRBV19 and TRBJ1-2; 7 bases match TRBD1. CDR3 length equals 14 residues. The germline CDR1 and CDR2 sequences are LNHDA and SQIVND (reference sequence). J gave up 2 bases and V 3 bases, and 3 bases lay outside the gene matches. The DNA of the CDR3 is TGTGCCAGTAGTATCCCAGGGGGAAACTATGGCTACACCTTC. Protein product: CASSIPGGNYGYTF.

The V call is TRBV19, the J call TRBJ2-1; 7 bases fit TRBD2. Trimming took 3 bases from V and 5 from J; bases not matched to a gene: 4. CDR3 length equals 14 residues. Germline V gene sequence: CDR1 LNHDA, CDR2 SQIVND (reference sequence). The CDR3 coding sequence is TGTGCCAGTAGTATTCTAGCGGACAACAATGAGCAGTTCTTC. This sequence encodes CASSILADNNEQFF.

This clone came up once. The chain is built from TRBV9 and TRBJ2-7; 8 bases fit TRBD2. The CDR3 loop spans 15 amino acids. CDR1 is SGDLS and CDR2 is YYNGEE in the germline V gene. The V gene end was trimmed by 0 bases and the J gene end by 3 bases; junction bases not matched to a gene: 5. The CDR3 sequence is CASSVAAGEGYEQYF. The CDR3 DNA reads TGTGCCAGCAGCGTAGCAGCGGGAGAAGGCTACGAGCAGTACTTC.

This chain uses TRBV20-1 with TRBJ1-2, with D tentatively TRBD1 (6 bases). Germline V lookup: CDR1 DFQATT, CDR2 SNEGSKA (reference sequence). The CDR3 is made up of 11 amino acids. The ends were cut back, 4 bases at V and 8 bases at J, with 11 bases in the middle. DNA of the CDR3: TGCAGTGCTACGGACAGTTACGGCTACACCTTC. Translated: CSATDSYGYTF.

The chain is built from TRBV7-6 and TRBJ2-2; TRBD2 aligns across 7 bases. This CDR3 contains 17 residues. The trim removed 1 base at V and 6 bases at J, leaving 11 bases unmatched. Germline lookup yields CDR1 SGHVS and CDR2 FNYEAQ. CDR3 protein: CASSLEVVGGPSGELFF. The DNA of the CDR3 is TGTGCCAGCAGCTTAGAAGTAGTGGGAGGGCCCTCCGGGGAGCTGTTTTTT.

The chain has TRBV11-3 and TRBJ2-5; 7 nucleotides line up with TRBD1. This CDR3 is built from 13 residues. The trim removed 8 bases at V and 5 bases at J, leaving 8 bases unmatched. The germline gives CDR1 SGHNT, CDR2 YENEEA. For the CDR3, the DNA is TGTGCCAGCGGTAGACAGGGTGGGGAGACCCAGTACTTC. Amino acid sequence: CASGRQGGETQYF.

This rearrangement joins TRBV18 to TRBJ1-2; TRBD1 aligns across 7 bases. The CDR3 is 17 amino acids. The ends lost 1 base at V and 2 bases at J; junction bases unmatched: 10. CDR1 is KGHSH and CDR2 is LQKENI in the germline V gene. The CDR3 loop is CASSPLGGDSQNYGYTF. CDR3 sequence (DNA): TGTGCCAGCTCACCACTAGGGGGCGATTCCCAAAACTATGGCTACACCTTC.

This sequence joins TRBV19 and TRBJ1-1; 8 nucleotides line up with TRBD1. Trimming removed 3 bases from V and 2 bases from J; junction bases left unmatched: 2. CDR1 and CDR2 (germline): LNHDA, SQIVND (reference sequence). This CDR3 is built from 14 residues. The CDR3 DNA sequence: TGTGCCAGTAGTATGCAGGGGGCTAACACTGAAGCTTTCTTT. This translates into CASSMQGANTEAFF.

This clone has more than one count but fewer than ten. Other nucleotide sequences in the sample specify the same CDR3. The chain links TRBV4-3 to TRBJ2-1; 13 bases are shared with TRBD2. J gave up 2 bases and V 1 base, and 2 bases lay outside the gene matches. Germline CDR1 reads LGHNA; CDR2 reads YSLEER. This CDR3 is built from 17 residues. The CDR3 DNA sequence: TGCGCCAGCAGCCAAGGGACTAGCGGGGGACCCTACAATGAGCAGTTCTTC. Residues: CASSQGTSGGPYNEQFF.

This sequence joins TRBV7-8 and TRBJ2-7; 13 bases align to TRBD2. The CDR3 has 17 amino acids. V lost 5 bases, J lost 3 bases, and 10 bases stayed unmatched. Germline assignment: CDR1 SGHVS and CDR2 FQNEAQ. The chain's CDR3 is CASSPGLAGAGIYEQYF. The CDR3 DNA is TGTGCCAGCAGCCCCGGACTAGCGGGAGCCGGAATCTACGAGCAGTACTTC.